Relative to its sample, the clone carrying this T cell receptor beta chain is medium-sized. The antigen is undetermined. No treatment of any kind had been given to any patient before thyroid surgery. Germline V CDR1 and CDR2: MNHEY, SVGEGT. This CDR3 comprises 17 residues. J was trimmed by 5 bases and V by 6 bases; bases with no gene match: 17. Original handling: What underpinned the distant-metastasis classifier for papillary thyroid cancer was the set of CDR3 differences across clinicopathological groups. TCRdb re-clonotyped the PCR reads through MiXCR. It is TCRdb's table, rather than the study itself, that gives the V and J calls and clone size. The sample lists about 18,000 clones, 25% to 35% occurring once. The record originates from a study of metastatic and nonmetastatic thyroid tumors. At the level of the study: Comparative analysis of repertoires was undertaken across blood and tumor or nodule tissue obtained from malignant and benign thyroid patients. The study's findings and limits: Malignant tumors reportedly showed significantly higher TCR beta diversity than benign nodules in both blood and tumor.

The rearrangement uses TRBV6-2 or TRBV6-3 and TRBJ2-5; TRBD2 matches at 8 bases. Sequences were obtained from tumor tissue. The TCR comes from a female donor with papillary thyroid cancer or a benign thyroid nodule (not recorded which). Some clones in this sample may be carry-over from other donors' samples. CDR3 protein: CASSKYPTAGVPETQYF. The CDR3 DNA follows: TGTGCCAGCAGCAAATACCCCACAGCGGGAGTACCGGAGACCCAGTACTTC.